Listed here is a single TCR beta chain. Its antigen is currently unknown. The data derive from a study of shared clonotypes between healthy human individuals. Whole-study findings and limits: Non-shared clonotypes displayed generation probabilities falling below those of clonotypes present in all four donors. Clonotype sharing among donors was expected to depend on sequencing depth. Blood was the only sampled material, and tissue repertoires likely differ.

In the source study's methods: There were no quality scores in the junction-only immunoSEQ sequences, so filtering differed. This table comes from immunoSEQ multiplex PCR, and its TCRdb copy is limited to in-frame clones, with some not included. V, J and clone size were drawn from that table, and D and trimming were deduced from the DNA. This table has approximately 600,000 clones, 85% to 95% appearing once. Naivety among CD8 cells was defined by CD45RO negativity and positive CCR7 selection, thereby excluding terminally differentiated effector memory CD45RA+ cells. Sequencing was carried out using naive CD8+ T cells sorted from blood. The TCR originated in a woman in her 30s in good health.

CDR3 sequence (DNA): TGTGCCAGCAGCTTGGGGCTAGCGGAGTATAACTACGAGCAGTACTTC. Translated, it gives CASSLGLAEYNYEQYF. The chain carries TRBV13 and TRBJ2-7, with 7 bases that match TRBD2. The CDR3 consists of 16 residues. Trimming removed 3 bases from V and 3 bases from J; junction bases left unmatched: 11. The germline V gene encodes CDR1 PRHDT and CDR2 FYEKMQ (reference sequence).